This TCR beta chain was captured by sequencing in a study of blood T cell repertoires in COVID-19. Study-wide context: Samples came from the United States, Italy and Spain, spanning acute and convalescent COVID-19. The cDNA or gDNA used as material had been derived from T cells, B-cell-depleted T cells, or PBMCs.

Original processing methods: Estimated nucleated cell counts came from reference gene primer amplification. Profiled with immunoSEQ multiplex PCR; TCRdb holds only in-frame clones, not every one. That table supplies the V and J calls and clone size; D and trimming were determined from the DNA. Counted here are 150,000 to 200,000 clones, around 86% occurring once; the ten biggest clones make up 2.5% to 4%. Trimming stripped 5 bases from V and 4 bases from J, with 6 bases between. This CDR3 region has 12 residues. Input material: peripheral blood. The chain has TRBV12-3 or TRBV12-4 and TRBJ2-1; D might be TRBD1 (6 bases). This receptor was taken from a man in his sixties or seventies with acute or convalescent COVID-19. DNA of the CDR3: TGTGCCAGCAGTACAGGGTACAATGAGCAGTTCTTC. Translated: CASSTGYNEQFF.